Listed here is a single TCR beta chain. Its antigen is not known. The treatment denotes: oral pan-JAK inhibitor, 5-10 mg twice daily. RNA, once extracted, was reverse transcribed into cDNA for use as the sequencing template. Clones were read by immunoSEQ multiplex PCR, and TCRdb kept only the in-frame ones, dropping some. The sample records more than 150,000 clones, roughly 46% being singletons. The data are from a study of CD8+ T cells in alopecia areata. The CDR3 contains 14 residues. Germline CDR1 reads LGHNA; CDR2 reads YNFKEQ. V was pared by 4 bases and J by 6 bases, with 15 bases between. Study-level results: Compared with normal scalp, lesional scalp had higher clonality and more expanded CD8+ clones.

This sequence originates from a human donor with alopecia areata. Sample: CD8+ T cells sorted from blood, taken around week 54, from a patient treated with tofacitinib. The rearrangement links TRBV4-2 to TRBJ1-1, with D possibly matching TRBD1 (5 bases). For the CDR3, the DNA is TGTGCCAGCAGCCGTCCTCAGGGTGTGGCTGAAGCTTTCTTT. Residues: CASSRPQGVAEAFF.